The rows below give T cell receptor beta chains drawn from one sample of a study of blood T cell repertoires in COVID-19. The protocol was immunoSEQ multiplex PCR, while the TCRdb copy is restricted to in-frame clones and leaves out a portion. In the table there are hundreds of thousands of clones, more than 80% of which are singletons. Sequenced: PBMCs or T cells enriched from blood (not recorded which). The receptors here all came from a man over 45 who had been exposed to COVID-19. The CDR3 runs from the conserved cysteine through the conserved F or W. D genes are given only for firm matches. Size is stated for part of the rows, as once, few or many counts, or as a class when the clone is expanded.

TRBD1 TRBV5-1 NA CASSLLQGLLNEQFF
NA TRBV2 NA CASTQLRDGGNQPQHF
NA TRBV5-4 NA CASSSRRGSTDTQYF
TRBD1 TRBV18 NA CASSPTGTVNSGNTIYF
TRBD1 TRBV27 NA CASSGRDRGSNQPQHF
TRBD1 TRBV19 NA CASRATGQSNEKLFF
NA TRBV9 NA CASSVYLRGGTGELFF
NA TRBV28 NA CASSLMAGEKLFF
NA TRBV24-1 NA CATSAGGTYGYTF
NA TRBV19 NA CASSTTSTGTYEQYF
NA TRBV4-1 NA CASSQDQLGASGYTF
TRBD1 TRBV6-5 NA CASHKWDSYNEQFF
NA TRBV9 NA CASSETPAGDTQYF
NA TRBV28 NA CASSWGRGYGYTF
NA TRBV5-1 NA CASSLSRRDTEAFF
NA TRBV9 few CASSVDAGVNTGELFF
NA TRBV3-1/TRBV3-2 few CASSQFRGNTIYF
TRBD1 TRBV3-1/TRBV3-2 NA CASSPDRVPGRGYTF
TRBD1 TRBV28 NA CASSRTGSSGNTIYF
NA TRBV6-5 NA CATYTVSYNEQFF
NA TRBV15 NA CATSSGTGDNEKLFF
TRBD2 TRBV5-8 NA CASSLVAGGYEQFF
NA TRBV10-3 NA CAIRADRSTEAFF
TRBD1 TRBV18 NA CASSPTGDEAFF
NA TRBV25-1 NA CASSRETLEEKLFF
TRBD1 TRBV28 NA CASSLWRGRKTDTQYF
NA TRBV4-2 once CASSQEGRSKNIQYF
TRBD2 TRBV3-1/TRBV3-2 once CASSQVAGEQETQYF
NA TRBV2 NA CASSERTGGNQPQHF
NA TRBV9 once CASSPRGGTTGELFF
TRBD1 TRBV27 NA CASSLTGQGPYEQYF
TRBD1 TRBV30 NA CAWSPWDRGYEQYF
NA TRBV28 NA CASRDSYNSPLHF
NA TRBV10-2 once CASTFRRGRAPGELFF
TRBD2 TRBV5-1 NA CASSIVSGSDSYNEQFF
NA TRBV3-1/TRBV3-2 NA CASSLTPANQPQHF
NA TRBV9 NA CASSVEGTQGYGYTF
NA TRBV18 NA CASSPGTNGNQHF